Presented here are 28 T cell receptor beta chains from one specimen sequenced in a study of blood T cell repertoires in COVID-19. Assay used: immunoSEQ multiplex PCR; TCRdb lists only in-frame clones, some missing. Of approximately 44,000 clones listed, 65% to 85% are singletons. The sample comprised peripheral blood. The receptors derive from a human donor in a cohort sampled during active COVID-19.

The V call is TRBV2, the J call TRBJ2-7, with 8 bases matching TRBD1. The CDR3 spans 15 residues. The V gene's germline CDR1 is SNHLY and CDR2 FYNNEI. V lost 1 base, J lost 6 bases, and 8 bases stayed unmatched. The DNA of the CDR3 is TGTGCCAGCAGTGAAGGTCGGACAGGGTACGGCGAGCAGTACTTC. This sequence encodes CASSEGRTGYGEQYF.

The table lists this clone with a count of one. This chain joins TRBV13 and TRBJ2-7; 10 nucleotides match TRBD1. CDR1 PRHDT and CDR2 FYEKMQ come from the germline V gene (reference sequence). There are 14 residues in the CDR3. Trimming cost V 5 bases and J 4 bases; bases outside gene matches: 5. CDR3 loop: CASSPDRGPYEQYF. The CDR3 DNA reads as TGTGCCAGCAGCCCCGACAGGGGGCCTTACGAGCAGTACTTC.

V gene TRBV18 combines with J gene TRBJ1-4, with 9 bases matching TRBD1. Germline CDR1 and CDR2: KGHSH and LQKENI. This CDR3 has 17 residues. V trimming: 4 bases; J trimming: 3 bases; junction bases outside the gene matches: 9. CDR3 sequence reads: CASSRIGQGMANEKLFF. In DNA form, the CDR3 reads TGTGCCAGCTCACGGATCGGACAGGGGATGGCTAATGAAAAACTGTTTTTT.

Worth noting for this clone: A read error may account for a junction end that differs from germline. As DNA, the CDR3 is TGTGCTAGCAGCGGACAGGGGGGCACCGGGGAGCTGTTTTTT. This encodes CASSGQGGTGELFF. The V call is TRBV7-7, the J call TRBJ2-2, with 10 nucleotides matching TRBD1. CDR3 length: 14 residues. CDR1 is SSHAT and CDR2 is FNYEAQ in the germline V gene (reference sequence).

This chain connects TRBV6-6 to TRBJ1-6; TRBD1 agrees at 7 bases. J was trimmed by 8 bases and V by 8 bases; bases with no gene match: 24. This CDR3 comprises 19 residues. Germline CDR1 reads MNHNY; CDR2 reads SVGAGI (reference sequence). The CDR3 DNA reads as TGTGCCAGCCGTCGACTCCTTAGGGTGACAGGGAGCATCGATTCACCCCTCCACTTT. Its protein product is CASRRLLRVTGSIDSPLHF.

The chain recombines TRBV24-1 with TRBJ2-3; 10 bases match TRBD2. The germline V gene encodes CDR1 KGHDR and CDR2 SFDVKD. This CDR3 has 16 residues. V lost 3 bases to trimming and J lost 5 bases; unmatched junction nucleotides: 7. The CDR3 DNA sequence: TGTGCCACCAGTGATGCCAGCGGGGGGGCCGTAGATACGCAGTATTTT. Translation gives CATSDASGGAVDTQYF.

The genes are TRBV27 and TRBJ2-7; 13 bases line up with TRBD2. Trimming removed 6 bases from V and 2 bases from J; junction bases left unmatched: 10. Germline V gene lookup returns CDR1 MNHEY and CDR2 SMNVEV (reference sequence). This CDR3 comprises 17 residues. The CDR3 spells CASSLTSGGLHPYEQYF. The DNA for the CDR3 is TGTGCCAGCAGCCTGACTAGCGGGGGGCTACACCCCTACGAGCAGTACTTC.

This clone was seen once. The chain joins TRBV28 to TRBJ2-2, with 13 bases fitting TRBD2. Trimming cost V 5 bases and J 5 bases; bases outside gene matches: 2. Germline-derived CDR1 and CDR2 are MDHEN and SYDVKM. This CDR3 is 15 amino acids long. The CDR3 bases are TGTGCCAGCAGTGGACTAGCGGGGGTTACCGGGGAGCTGTTTTTT. Translating it yields CASSGLAGVTGELFF.

This clone was seen once. The chain couples TRBV18 to TRBJ2-1; 11 bases are shared with TRBD2. The germline gives CDR1 KGHSH, CDR2 LQKENI. The CDR3 length is 15 residues. The V segment lost 3 bases and the J segment 7 bases; nucleotides outside the gene matches: 5. Here the CDR3 DNA reads TGTGCCAGCTCACCGGCGGGACTAGCGGATAATGAGCAGTTCTTC. This encodes CASSPAGLADNEQFF.

The chain uses TRBV29-1 and TRBJ2-2, with TRBD1 identical over 11 bases. From germline, CDR1 is SQVTM and CDR2 ANQGSEA. The CDR3 is 15 residues long. The CDR3 bases are TGCAGTGCTAGGACAGGGGGCGCCCCGACCGGGGAGCTGTTTTTT. It codes for CSARTGGAPTGELFF.

The V and J genes are TRBV5-1 and TRBJ2-2; D is unclear. Germline CDR1 SGHRS, CDR2 YFSETQ. V was cut by 2 bases and J by 2 bases, with 7 bases left in between. CDR3 length: 14 residues. Here the CDR3 DNA reads TGCGCCAGCAGCTTAGAGGTTAACACCGGGGAGCTGTTTTTT. It yields the protein CASSLEVNTGELFF.

This clone was counted between two and nine times. The chain carries TRBV5-1 and TRBJ2-7; 8 nucleotides align to TRBD1. The CDR3 is 15 residues long. The V gene end was trimmed by 2 bases and the J gene end by 4 bases; junction bases not matched to a gene: 8. Germline assignment: CDR1 SGHRS and CDR2 YFSETQ. CDR3 residues: CASSFGGTGDYEQYF. DNA of the CDR3: TGCGCCAGCAGCTTTGGCGGGACAGGCGATTACGAGCAGTACTTC. The full variable domain, completed using reference TRBV5-1 and TRBJ2-7, is KAGVTQTPRYLIKTRGQQVTLSCSPISGHRSVSWYQQTPGQGLQFLFEYFSETQRNKGNFPGRFSGRQFSNSRSEMNVSTLELGDSALYLCASSFGGTGDYEQYFGPGTRLTVT.

J is TRBJ1-1 and V is TRBV2; 7 positions agree with TRBD1. The CDR3 is 13 residues long. The germline V gene encodes CDR1 SNHLY and CDR2 FYNNEI. V lost 7 bases to trimming and J lost 11 bases; unmatched junction nucleotides: 13. CDR3 sequence (DNA): TGTGCCAGCAACACTGTCGAGGGACAGTACGCTTTCTTT. Translation: CASNTVEGQYAFF.

This chain joins TRBV7-9 and TRBJ2-7; 8 nucleotides line up with TRBD1. Per the germline V gene, CDR1 is SEHNR and CDR2 is FQNEAQ (reference sequence). Germline trimming cut 5 bases from V and 2 bases from J; bases unmatched to any gene: 8. This CDR3 is built from 15 residues. As DNA, the CDR3 is TGTGCCAGCAGCGAGGGACAGGAAAAAACCTACGAGCAGTACTTC. Translated, it gives CASSEGQEKTYEQYF.

V and J are TRBV11-2 and TRBJ1-5; tentatively, D is TRBD1 (6 bases). The CDR3 loop spans 15 amino acids. The V gene lost 5 bases and the J gene lost 5 bases, with 16 bases spanning the gap. Germline lookup yields CDR1 SGHAT and CDR2 FQNNGV. CDR3 in amino acids: CASSQQTWTDQPQHF. CDR3 coding DNA: TGTGCCAGCAGCCAGCAAACCTGGACAGATCAGCCCCAGCATTTT.

This clone has a handful of counts. This chain links TRBV4-1 with TRBJ2-7, with D possibly TRBD2 on 5 matching bases. V was clipped by 1 base and J by 6 bases, with 13 bases between them. Germline loops: CDR1 MGHRA, CDR2 YSYEKL. This CDR3 is built from 14 residues. CDR3 sequence (DNA): TGCGCCAGCAGCCAAGGGCGGGCGATGTCCGAGCAGTACTTC. This sequence encodes CASSQGRAMSEQYF.

V is TRBV10-1 and J is TRBJ2-5, with D perhaps matching TRBD1 (5 bases). The CDR3 is made up of 14 amino acids. Trimming stripped 2 bases from V and 4 bases from J, with 11 bases between. Germline CDR1 reads WNHNN; CDR2 reads SYGVQD (reference sequence). CDR3 protein: CASSERRGRETQYF. DNA of the CDR3: TGCGCCAGCAGTGAGAGAAGGGGAAGAGAGACCCAGTACTTC.

The rearrangement links TRBV7-9 to TRBJ2-1, with D possibly matching TRBD2 (6 bases). The length of the CDR3 is 13 residues. CDR1 and CDR2 (germline): SEHNR, FQNEAQ (reference sequence). Trimming shortened V by 10 bases and J by 0 bases, and 10 bases separated the two germline ends. CDR3 DNA sequence: TGTGCCACCTCTAGCGCCTCCTACAATGAGCAGTTCTTC. Protein sequence: CATSSASYNEQFF. The full variable domain, with the rest looked up from reference TRBV7-9 and TRBJ2-1, is DTGVSQNPRHKITKRGQNVTFRCDPISEHNRLYWYRQTLGQGPEFLTYFQNEAQLEKSRLLSDRFSAERPKGSFSTLEIQRTEQGDSAMYLCATSSASYNEQFFGPGTRLTVL.

The rearrangement links TRBV9 to TRBJ2-3; 8 nucleotides align to TRBD2. Trimming removed 4 bases from V and 2 bases from J; junction bases left unmatched: 6. The length of the CDR3 is 15 residues. Looked up from germline, CDR1 is SGDLS and CDR2 is YYNGEE. The CDR3 DNA reads as TGTGCCAGCAGCTCATTGCGGGGGGACACAGATACGCAGTATTTT. Translated: CASSSLRGDTDTQYF.

The chain joins TRBV30 to TRBJ1-4; tentative D call: TRBD1 (6 bases). From germline, CDR1 is GTSNPN and CDR2 SVGIG (reference sequence). The CDR3 consists of 15 residues. The germline V and J ends were trimmed by 4 bases and 7 bases, with 19 bases remaining between them. The CDR3 coding sequence is TGTGCCTGGAAACCCGGGGGGGGCGTGCGTGAAAAACTGTTTTTT. This translates into CAWKPGGGVREKLFF.

A single count supports this clone. This rearrangement joins TRBV5-1 to TRBJ1-1, with D tentatively TRBD1 (6 bases). The CDR3 consists of 14 residues. Germline V lookup: CDR1 SGHRS, CDR2 YFSETQ. Trimming shortened V by 4 bases and J by 8 bases, and 18 bases separated the two germline ends. In DNA, the CDR3 is TGCGCCAGCAGCCCAATCGGGGGGGCGGACGAAGCTTTCTTT. As protein: CASSPIGGADEAFF. Full variable domain (missing parts from reference TRBV5-1 and TRBJ1-1): KAGVTQTPRYLIKTRGQQVTLSCSPISGHRSVSWYQQTPGQGLQFLFEYFSETQRNKGNFPGRFSGRQFSNSRSEMNVSTLELGDSALYLCASSPIGGADEAFFGQGTRLTVV.

This chain links TRBV2 with TRBJ1-2, with D possibly being TRBD1 (6 bases). Germline V lookup: CDR1 SNHLY, CDR2 FYNNEI. The V gene lost 5 bases and the J gene lost 8 bases, with 18 bases spanning the gap. CDR3 length equals 14 residues. CDR3 sequence (DNA): TGTGCCAGCAGTCCAGACAGGCCGATCGACGGCTACACCTTC. Its translation is CASSPDRPIDGYTF.

The V gene is TRBV6-5, the J gene TRBJ2-1; D perhaps matches TRBD1 (5 bases). This CDR3 region has 14 residues. V was trimmed by 0 bases and J by 6 bases, leaving 9 bases between them. CDR1 is MNHEY, CDR2 SVGAGI, per germline. In nucleotides, the CDR3 is TGTGCCAGCAGTTACTCTGGCAGGGCCAATGAGCAGTTCTTC. Residues: CASSYSGRANEQFF.

V gene TRBV9 combines with J gene TRBJ1-1; 9 nucleotides line up with TRBD1. Trimming took 4 bases from V and 2 from J; bases not matched to a gene: 15. CDR1 SGDLS and CDR2 YYNGEE come from the germline V gene. CDR3 length: 18 residues. CDR3 sequence: CASSPYRDRAFGNTEAFF. Here the CDR3 DNA reads TGTGCCAGCAGCCCCTACCGGGACAGGGCATTTGGTAACACTGAAGCTTTCTTT.

The J gene is TRBJ2-7, the V gene TRBV18; D perhaps matches TRBD1 (6 bases). Germline V lookup: CDR1 KGHSH, CDR2 LQKENI. The CDR3 totals 16 residues. V gave up 3 bases and J gave up 1 base, with 16 bases separating them. The CDR3 reads CASSPPLGAGSYEQYF. As DNA, the CDR3 is TGTGCCAGCTCACCGCCCTTGGGGGCAGGGTCCTACGAGCAGTACTTC.

J is TRBJ2-5 and V is TRBV13; 11 bases match TRBD2. This CDR3 spans 14 amino acids. Germline assignment: CDR1 PRHDT and CDR2 FYEKMQ (reference sequence). J was trimmed by 7 bases and V by 4 bases; bases with no gene match: 5. The CDR3 coding sequence is TGTGCCAGCAGCTCGTTAGCGGGGGGGCGGACCCAGTACTTC. Amino acids: CASSSLAGGRTQYF.

The chain carries TRBV9 and TRBJ1-5; TRBD1 agrees at 8 bases. V lost 3 bases, J lost 0 bases, and 17 bases stayed unmatched. Germline CDR1 reads SGDLS; CDR2 reads YYNGEE. The CDR3 consists of 20 residues. Here the CDR3 reads CASSAEGGTGGGYSNQPQHF. The CDR3 DNA sequence: TGTGCCAGCAGCGCCGAGGGCGGGACAGGAGGCGGATATAGCAATCAGCCCCAGCATTTT.

The V and J genes are TRBV19 and TRBJ2-3, with 7 nucleotides matching TRBD1. Germline V CDR1 and CDR2: LNHDA, SQIVND (reference sequence). The CDR3 consists of 15 residues. V dropped 3 bases and J dropped 0; count of bases not matched to a gene: 3. The CDR3 loop is CASSMGQISTDTQYF. Here the CDR3 DNA reads TGTGCCAGTAGTATGGGACAGATTAGCACAGATACGCAGTATTTT.